This note documents a single T cell receptor beta chain sequence. What it binds is not known. TCRdb fed the PCR reads into MiXCR, producing one record per CDR3 protein. This table has a few hundred thousand distinct CDR3 sequences, roughly 24% appearing once. This specimen belongs to a study of molecular identifiers for immune sequencing clone quantification. Overall study findings and caveats: Effector cells kept over 99% of their molecules in clones above 20 RNA copies, while naive cells kept under 1% there.

Germline V CDR1 and CDR2: LGHDT, YNNKEL (reference sequence). The CDR3 sequence is 16 residues long. Trimming removed 1 base at V and 2 bases at J, with 14 bases between. V usage is TRBV3-1 and J usage is TRBJ1-2; the D gene is possibly TRBD1 (5 bases). The sample consisted of naive CD8+ T cells from blood, with Jurkat cell RNA spiked in. Subset specified: FACS-sorted CD8+CD4-CCR7+CD45RA+ naive T cells. The receptor was derived from a human donor in good health. Some libraries in this study had Jurkat cell RNA spiked in. Here the CDR3 reads CASSQVAGTANYGYTF. The DNA for the CDR3 is TGTGCCAGCAGCCAAGTCGCCGGGACCGCCAACTATGGCTACACCTTC. The complete variable domain, with remaining parts taken from reference TRBV3-1 and TRBJ1-2, reads DTAVSQTPKYLVTQMGNDKSIKCEQNLGHDTMYWYKQDSKKFLKIMFSYNNKELIINETVPNRFSPKSPDKAHLNLHINSLELGDSAVYFCASSQVAGTANYGYTFGSGTRLTVV.